The 14 T cell receptor beta chains below come from one sample, sequenced in a study of regulatory T cells in long-lasting Graves disease. Time point indicated: newly diagnosed GD, antithyroid drugs for less than 3 months. PBMC-derived RNA was used for the TCR library. Building of the TCR beta libraries involved iRepertoire HTBI primers and Arm-PCR of CDR3 regions. TCRdb re-called the multiplex PCR reads with MiXCR, one entry per CDR3 protein. This sample has 400,000 to 450,000 distinct CDR3 sequences; about a sixth occur once, and the top ten carry approximately 12%. The data also belong to a second study, concerning T cells in Graves' hyperthyroidism and ophthalmopathy.

Sequenced material: peripheral blood mononuclear cells (PBMCs), taken at new diagnosis, from a patient treated with antithyroid drugs. Receptors were obtained from a young woman with Graves disease.

This clonotype was recorded many times. The gene calls are TRBV28 and TRBJ2-7, with D uncertain. V dropped 5 bases and J dropped 6 bases, with 17 bases sitting between them. Per germline, CDR1 MDHEN and CDR2 SYDVKM. This CDR3 region has 14 residues. The CDR3 region has the DNA TGTGCCAGCAGTGCGACTCTATCCCATATCGAGCAGTACTTC. Translating gives CASSATLSHIEQYF. Full variable domain (missing parts from reference TRBV28 and TRBJ2-7): DVKVTQSSRYLVKRTGEKVFLECVQDMDHENMFWYRQDPGLGLRLIYFSYDVKMKEKGDIPEGYSVSREKKERFSLILESASTNQTSMYLCASSATLSHIEQYFGPGTRLTVT.

In its sample, this clonotype was seen many times. In DNA, the CDR3 is TGTGCCACCAGTGATTTGCTAGGGGCAGAAGCTTTCTTT. Its translation is CATSDLLGAEAFF. This chain connects TRBV24-1 to TRBJ1-1; the D gene is possibly TRBD1 (5 bases). With 0 bases removed from V and 8 bases from J, the gap between germline ends came to 9 bases. Germline CDR1 and CDR2: KGHDR and SFDVKD. The CDR3 totals 13 residues.

The CDR3: CASSRGKVNGYTF. In DNA, the CDR3 is TGTGCCAGCAGCCGGGGAAAGGTAAATGGCTACACCTTC. The V gene is TRBV5-5, the J gene TRBJ1-2; D is ambiguous. This CDR3 region has 13 residues. Trimming took 4 bases from V and 6 from J, leaving 13 bases between them. CDR1 is SGHKS and CDR2 is YYEKEE in the germline V gene (reference sequence).

This clonotype was picked up a small number of times. A read error is possible here, since a much larger clone lies one base away. The gene calls are TRBV28 and TRBJ2-7; D may be TRBD1 (6 bases). The CDR3 totals 14 residues. Germline V gene sequence: CDR1 MDHEN, CDR2 SYDVKM. The CDR3 region is CVSSLYVPTGEQYF. The DNA for the CDR3 is TGTGTCAGCAGTTTATATGTTCCCACAGGGGAGCAGTACTTC.

This clonotype was observed at least ten times. This chain uses TRBV29-1 with TRBJ1-5; D unclear. The V end lost 6 bases, the J end lost 9 bases, and 15 bases lay between the germline ends. The CDR3 extends over 12 amino acids. Germline V lookup: CDR1 SQVTM, CDR2 ANQGSEA. For the CDR3, the DNA is TGCAGCGTAGGTACAGCGGTCGGGCCCCAGCATTTT. Translating gives CSVGTAVGPQHF.

Only a few counts were recorded for this clonotype. V and J are TRBV30 and TRBJ2-5, with 12 positions matching TRBD2. This CDR3 has 14 residues. J lost 5 bases, V lost 3 bases, and 4 bases had no gene match. CDR1 is GTSNPN and CDR2 is SVGIG in the germline V gene (reference sequence). CDR3 coding DNA: TGTGCCTGGAGGCTAGCGGGAGGGGGTGAGACCCAGTACTTC. It codes for CAWRLAGGGETQYF.

This clonotype was counted many times. This chain uses TRBV30 with TRBJ2-3; no definite D call. CDR3 length: 12 amino acids. CDR1 GTSNPN and CDR2 SVGIG come from the germline V gene (reference sequence). The V gene lost 3 bases and the J gene lost 6 bases, with 10 bases spanning the gap. CDR3 region: CAWSLNWDTQYF. Written as DNA, the CDR3 is TGTGCCTGGAGCCTTAATTGGGATACGCAGTATTTT.

This clonotype was counted at least ten times. The chain combines TRBV7-2 with TRBJ2-4, with unresolved D. Germline CDR1 and CDR2: SGHTA and FQGNSA. The CDR3 is made up of 17 amino acids. Trimming cost V 1 base and J 0 bases, with 13 bases left between them. The chain's CDR3 is CASSLEGLLSAKNIQYF. CDR3 DNA sequence: TGTGCCAGCAGCTTAGAGGGCTTACTGTCAGCCAAAAACATTCAGTACTTC.

The CDR3 spells CASSRGTRDSNEQFF. The CDR3 nucleotides are TGTGCCAGCAGTCGCGGGACTCGAGACTCCAATGAGCAGTTCTTC. The rearrangement links TRBV6-1 to TRBJ2-1; the D gene is possibly TRBD2 (6 bases). The ends were cut back, 5 bases at V and 6 bases at J, with 17 bases in the middle. The V gene's germline CDR1 is MNHNS and CDR2 SASEGT. This CDR3 comprises 15 residues.

V usage is TRBV6-9 and J usage is TRBJ2-1; D unclear. Germline loops: CDR1 MNHGY, CDR2 SVAAGI. The CDR3 spans 15 residues. V was pared by 3 bases and J by 0 bases, with 9 bases between. The CDR3 region is CASSYSTDSYNEQFF. CDR3 nucleotides: TGTGCCAGCAGTTACTCAACAGACTCCTACAATGAGCAGTTCTTC.

This clonotype was observed a few times. V gene TRBV10-2 combines with J gene TRBJ2-1; possibly TRBD2 for D (6 bases). This CDR3 has 15 residues. V was pared by 3 bases and J by 2 bases, with 11 bases between. Germline CDR1 WSHSY, CDR2 SAAADI. The CDR3 here is CASSDGTPTYNEQFF. The CDR3 nucleotides read TGCGCCAGCAGTGACGGGACTCCCACCTACAATGAGCAGTTCTTC.

The sample holds a few counts of this clonotype. J is TRBJ1-1 and V is TRBV5-6; a weak D match, TRBD1 (6 bases). CDR3 size: 15 residues. Trimming took 6 bases from V and 5 from J, leaving 20 bases between them. Germline loops: CDR1 SGHDT, CDR2 YYEEEE. The CDR3 DNA reads TGTGCCAGCACCCTAGGGGGGGGTTTGTGGACTGAAGCTTTCTTT. It translates to CASTLGGGLWTEAFF.

This clonotype was counted between two and nine times. The rearrangement joins TRBV6-2 or TRBV6-3 to TRBJ2-7; a possible D gene is TRBD2 (6 bases). CDR1 and CDR2 (germline): MNHEY, SVGEGT. V was pared by 9 bases and J by 3 bases, with 21 bases between. The CDR3 consists of 15 residues. For the CDR3, the DNA is TGTGCCAGTCGACGGGCGGGACTCCTACTCTACGAGCAGTACTTC. As protein: CASRRAGLLLYEQYF.

This clonotype has more than one count but fewer than ten. This chain links TRBV20-1 with TRBJ2-5, with 10 bases lining up with TRBD1. CDR3 length: 14 amino acids. CDR1 is DFQATT, CDR2 SNEGSKA, per germline (reference sequence). With V trimmed by 7 bases and J by 8 bases, 13 bases remained unmatched. The CDR3 here is CSVIGTGALDTQYF. CDR3 sequence (DNA): TGCAGTGTAATCGGGACAGGGGCCCTAGATACCCAGTACTTC.